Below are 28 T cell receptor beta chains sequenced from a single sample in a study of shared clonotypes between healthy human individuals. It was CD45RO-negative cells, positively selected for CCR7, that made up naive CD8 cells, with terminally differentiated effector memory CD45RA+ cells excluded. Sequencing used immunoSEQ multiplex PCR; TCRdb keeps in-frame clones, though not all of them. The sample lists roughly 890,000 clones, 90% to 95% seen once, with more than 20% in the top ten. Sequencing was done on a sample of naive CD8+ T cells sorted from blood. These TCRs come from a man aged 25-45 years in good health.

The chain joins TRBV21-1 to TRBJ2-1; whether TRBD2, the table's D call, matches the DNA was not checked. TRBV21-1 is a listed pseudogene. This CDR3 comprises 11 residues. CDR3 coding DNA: TGTGCCAGCAGCACCCTCAATGAGCAGTTCTTC. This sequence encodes CASSTLNEQFF.

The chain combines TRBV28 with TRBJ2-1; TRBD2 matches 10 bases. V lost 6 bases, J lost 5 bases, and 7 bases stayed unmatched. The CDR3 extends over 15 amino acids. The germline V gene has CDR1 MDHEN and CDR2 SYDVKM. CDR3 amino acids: CASRAGLAINNEQFF. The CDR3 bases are TGTGCCAGCAGGGCGGGACTAGCGATCAACAATGAGCAGTTCTTC. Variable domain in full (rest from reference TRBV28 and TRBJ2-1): DVKVTQSSRYLVKRTGEKVFLECVQDMDHENMFWYRQDPGLGLRLIYFSYDVKMKEKGDIPEGYSVSREKKERFSLILESASTNQTSMYLCASRAGLAINNEQFFGPGTRLTVL.

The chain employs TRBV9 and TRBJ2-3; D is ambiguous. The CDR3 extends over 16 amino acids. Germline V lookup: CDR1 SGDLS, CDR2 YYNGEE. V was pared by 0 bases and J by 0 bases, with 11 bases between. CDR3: CASSVDIGSSTDTQYF. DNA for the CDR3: TGTGCCAGCAGCGTAGATATCGGTTCTAGCACAGATACGCAGTATTTT.

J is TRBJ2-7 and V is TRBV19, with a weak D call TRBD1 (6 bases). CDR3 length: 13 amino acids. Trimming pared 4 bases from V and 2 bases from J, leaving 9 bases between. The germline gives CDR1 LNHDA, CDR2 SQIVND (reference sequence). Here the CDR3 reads CASSTGVPYEQYF. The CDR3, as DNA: TGTGCCAGTAGTACAGGGGTGCCCTACGAGCAGTACTTC.

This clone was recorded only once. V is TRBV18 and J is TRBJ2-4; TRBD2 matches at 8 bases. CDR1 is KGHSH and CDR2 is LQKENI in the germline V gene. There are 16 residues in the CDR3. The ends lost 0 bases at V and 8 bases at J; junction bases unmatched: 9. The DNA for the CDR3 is TGTGCCAGCTCACCACCGTCGGGAGGGCGGGGAGACATTCAGTACTTC. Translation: CASSPPSGGRGDIQYF.

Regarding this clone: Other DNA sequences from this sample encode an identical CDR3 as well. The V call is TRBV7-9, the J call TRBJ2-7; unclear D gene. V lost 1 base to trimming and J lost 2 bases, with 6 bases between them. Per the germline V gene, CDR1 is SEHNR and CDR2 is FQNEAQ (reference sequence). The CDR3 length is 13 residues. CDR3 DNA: TGTGCCAGCAGCTTAGGATCCGCCTACGAGCAGTACTTC. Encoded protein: CASSLGSAYEQYF. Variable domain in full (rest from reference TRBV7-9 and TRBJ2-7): DTGVSQNPRHKITKRGQNVTFRCDPISEHNRLYWYRQTLGQGPEFLTYFQNEAQLEKSRLLSDRFSAERPKGSFSTLEIQRTEQGDSAMYLCASSLGSAYEQYFGPGTRLTVT.

CDR3 sequence reads: CASSFTVTNTEAFF. In DNA, the CDR3 is TGTGCCAGCAGTTTTACAGTTACGAACACTGAAGCTTTCTTT. The gene calls are TRBV28 and TRBJ1-1; no definite D call. Germline V gives CDR1 MDHEN, CDR2 SYDVKM. Between the trimmed V and J ends, which lost 3 bases and 1 base, there was a span of 9 bases. The CDR3 covers 14 residues.

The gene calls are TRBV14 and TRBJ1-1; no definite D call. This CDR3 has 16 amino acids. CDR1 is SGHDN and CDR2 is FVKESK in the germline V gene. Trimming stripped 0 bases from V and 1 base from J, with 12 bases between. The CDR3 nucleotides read TGTGCCAGCAGCCAAGACCTGTGGACCGGGAACACTGAAGCTTTCTTT. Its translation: CASSQDLWTGNTEAFF.

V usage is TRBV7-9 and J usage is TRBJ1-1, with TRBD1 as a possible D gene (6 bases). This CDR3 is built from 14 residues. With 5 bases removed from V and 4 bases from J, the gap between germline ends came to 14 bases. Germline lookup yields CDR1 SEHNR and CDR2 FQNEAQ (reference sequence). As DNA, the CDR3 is TGTGCCAGCAGCGGAAGGACAGACAGCACTGAAGCTTTCTTT. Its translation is CASSGRTDSTEAFF.

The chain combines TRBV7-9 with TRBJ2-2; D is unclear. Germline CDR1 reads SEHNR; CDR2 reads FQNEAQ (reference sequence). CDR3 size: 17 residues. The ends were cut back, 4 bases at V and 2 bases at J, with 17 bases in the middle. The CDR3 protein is CASSSRHQITNTGELFF. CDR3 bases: TGTGCCAGCAGCTCTCGACATCAGATTACCAACACCGGGGAGCTGTTTTTT.

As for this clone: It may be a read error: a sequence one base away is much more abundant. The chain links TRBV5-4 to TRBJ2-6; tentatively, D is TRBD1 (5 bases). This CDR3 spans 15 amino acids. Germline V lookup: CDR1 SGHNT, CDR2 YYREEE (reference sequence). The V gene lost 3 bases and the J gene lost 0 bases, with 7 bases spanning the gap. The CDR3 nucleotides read TGTGCCAGCAGCTCCGACAGCTCTGGGGCCAACGTCCTGACTTTC. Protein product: CASSSDSSGANVLTF.

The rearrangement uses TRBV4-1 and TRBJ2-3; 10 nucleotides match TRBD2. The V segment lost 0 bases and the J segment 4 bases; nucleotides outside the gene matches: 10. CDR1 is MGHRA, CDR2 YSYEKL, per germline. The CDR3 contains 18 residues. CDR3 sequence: CASSQERVASGRSDTQYF. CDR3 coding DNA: TGCGCCAGCAGCCAAGAAAGGGTTGCTAGCGGGAGATCAGATACGCAGTATTTT.

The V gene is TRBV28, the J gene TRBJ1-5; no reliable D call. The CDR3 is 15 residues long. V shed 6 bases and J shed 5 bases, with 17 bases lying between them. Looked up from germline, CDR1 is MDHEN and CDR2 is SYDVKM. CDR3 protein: CASSEALTPDQPQHF. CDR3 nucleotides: TGTGCCAGCAGCGAAGCCCTGACACCAGATCAGCCCCAGCATTTT. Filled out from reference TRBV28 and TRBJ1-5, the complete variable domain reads DVKVTQSSRYLVKRTGEKVFLECVQDMDHENMFWYRQDPGLGLRLIYFSYDVKMKEKGDIPEGYSVSREKKERFSLILESASTNQTSMYLCASSEALTPDQPQHFGDGTRLSIL.

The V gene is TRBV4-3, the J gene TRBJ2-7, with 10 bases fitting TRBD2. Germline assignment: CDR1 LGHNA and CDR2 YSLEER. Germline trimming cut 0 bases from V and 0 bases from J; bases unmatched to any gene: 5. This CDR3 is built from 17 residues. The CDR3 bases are TGCGCCAGCAGCCAAGACCGCACTAGCGGGGTCTCCTACGAGCAGTACTTC. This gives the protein CASSQDRTSGVSYEQYF.

The CDR3 DNA sequence: TGTGCCAGCAGCCTAACAGGAACCCTGGGAGGCTACACCTTC. Encoded protein: CASSLTGTLGGYTF. This chain joins TRBV7-8 and TRBJ1-2, with D perhaps matching TRBD1 (5 bases). The CDR3 contains 14 residues. With 5 bases removed from V and 8 bases from J, the gap between germline ends came to 18 bases. The germline CDR1 and CDR2 sequences are SGHVS and FQNEAQ.

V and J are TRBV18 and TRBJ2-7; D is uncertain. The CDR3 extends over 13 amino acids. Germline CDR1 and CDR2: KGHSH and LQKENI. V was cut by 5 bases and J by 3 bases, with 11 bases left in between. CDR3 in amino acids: CASSSGRSYEQYF. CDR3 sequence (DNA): TGTGCCAGCTCATCAGGACGGAGCTACGAGCAGTACTTC. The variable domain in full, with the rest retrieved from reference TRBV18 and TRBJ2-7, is NAGVMQNPRHLVRRRGQEARLRCSPMKGHSHVYWYRQLPEEGLKFMVYLQKENIIDESGMPKERFSAEFPKEGPSILRIQQVVRGDSAAYFCASSSGRSYEQYFGPGTRLTVT.

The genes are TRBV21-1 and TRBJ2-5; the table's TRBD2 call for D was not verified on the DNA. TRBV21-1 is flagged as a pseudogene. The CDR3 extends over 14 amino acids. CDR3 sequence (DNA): TGTGCCAGCAGCAATGCTAGCGGTAAAGAGACCCAGTACTTC. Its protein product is CASSNASGKETQYF.

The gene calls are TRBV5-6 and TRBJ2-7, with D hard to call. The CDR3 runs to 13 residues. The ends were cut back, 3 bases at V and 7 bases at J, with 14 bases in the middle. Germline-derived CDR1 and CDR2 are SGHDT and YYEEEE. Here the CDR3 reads CASSYSLEYEQYF. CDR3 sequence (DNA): TGTGCCAGCAGCTACAGTCTGGAGTATGAGCAGTACTTC. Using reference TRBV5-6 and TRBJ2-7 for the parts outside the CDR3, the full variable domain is DAGVTQSPTHLIKTRGQQVTLRCSPKSGHDTVSWYQQALGQGPQFIFQYYEEEERQRGNFPDRFSGHQFPNYSSELNVNALLLGDSALYLCASSYSLEYEQYFGPGTRLTVT.

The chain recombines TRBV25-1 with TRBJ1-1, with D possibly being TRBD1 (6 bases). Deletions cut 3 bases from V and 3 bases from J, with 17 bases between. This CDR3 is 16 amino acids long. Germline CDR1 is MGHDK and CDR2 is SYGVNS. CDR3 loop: CASSDIGGAADTEAFF. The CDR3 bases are TGTGCCAGCAGTGATATCGGGGGCGCCGCGGACACTGAAGCTTTCTTT.

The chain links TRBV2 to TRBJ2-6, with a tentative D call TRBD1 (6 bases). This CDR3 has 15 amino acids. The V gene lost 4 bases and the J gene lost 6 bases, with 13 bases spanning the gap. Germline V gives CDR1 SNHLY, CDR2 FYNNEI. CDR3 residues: CASSGTAGQANVLTF. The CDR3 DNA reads TGTGCCAGCAGTGGGACAGCTGGACAGGCCAACGTCCTGACTTTC.

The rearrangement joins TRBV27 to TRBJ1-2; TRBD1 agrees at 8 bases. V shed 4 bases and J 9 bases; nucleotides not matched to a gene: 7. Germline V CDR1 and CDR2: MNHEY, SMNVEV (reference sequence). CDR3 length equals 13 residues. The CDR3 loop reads CASSYGQGGSYTF. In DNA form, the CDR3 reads TGTGCCAGCAGTTACGGACAGGGAGGTAGCTACACCTTC.

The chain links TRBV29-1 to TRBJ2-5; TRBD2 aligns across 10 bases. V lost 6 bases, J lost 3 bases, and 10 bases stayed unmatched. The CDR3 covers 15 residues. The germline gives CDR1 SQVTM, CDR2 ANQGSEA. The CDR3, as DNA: TGCAGCGTCGGGGGGACTAGCGAGACGGAAGAGACCCAGTACTTC. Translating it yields CSVGGTSETEETQYF.

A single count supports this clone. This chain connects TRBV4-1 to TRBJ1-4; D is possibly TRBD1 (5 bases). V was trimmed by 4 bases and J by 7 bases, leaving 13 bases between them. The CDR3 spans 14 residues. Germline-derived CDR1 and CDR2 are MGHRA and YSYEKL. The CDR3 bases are TGCGCCAGCAGCCTGAGACAGAACTTTGAAAAACTGTTTTTT. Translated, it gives CASSLRQNFEKLFF.

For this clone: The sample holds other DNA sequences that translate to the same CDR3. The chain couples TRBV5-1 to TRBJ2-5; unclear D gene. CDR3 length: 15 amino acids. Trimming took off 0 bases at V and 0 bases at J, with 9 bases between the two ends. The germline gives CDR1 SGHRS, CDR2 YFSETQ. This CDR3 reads CASSLDLGNQETQYF. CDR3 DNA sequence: TGCGCCAGCAGCTTGGATTTAGGGAACCAAGAGACCCAGTACTTC.

CDR3 residues: CASSSPGPQETQYF. Written as DNA, the CDR3 is TGTGCCAGCAGTTCTCCGGGACCACAAGAGACCCAGTACTTC. The V call is TRBV6-5, the J call TRBJ2-5; D assignment may be TRBD1 or TRBD2 (5 bases each). The CDR3 has 14 amino acids. CDR1 MNHEY and CDR2 SVGAGI come from the germline V gene. The V gene lost 4 bases and the J gene lost 2 bases, with 11 bases spanning the gap.

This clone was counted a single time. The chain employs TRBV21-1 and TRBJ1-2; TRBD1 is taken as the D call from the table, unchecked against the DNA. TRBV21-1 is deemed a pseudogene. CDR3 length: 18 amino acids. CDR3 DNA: TGTGCCAGCAGAGGACAGGCGGATCCAGTTAAAGCTAACTATGGCTACACCTTC. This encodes CASRGQADPVKANYGYTF.

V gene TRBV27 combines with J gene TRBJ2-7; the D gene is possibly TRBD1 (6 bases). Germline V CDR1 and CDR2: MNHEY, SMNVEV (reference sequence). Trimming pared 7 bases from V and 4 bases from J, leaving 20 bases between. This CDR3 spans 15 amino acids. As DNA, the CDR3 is TGTGCCAGCACCTGGTCCCTGGACAGCTTTTACGAGCAGTACTTC. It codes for CASTWSLDSFYEQYF.

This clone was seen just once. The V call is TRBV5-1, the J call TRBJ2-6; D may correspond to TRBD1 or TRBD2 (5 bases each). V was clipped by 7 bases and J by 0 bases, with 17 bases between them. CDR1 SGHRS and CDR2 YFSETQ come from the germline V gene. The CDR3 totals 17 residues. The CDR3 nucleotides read TGCGCCAGCGGCGCCCGGGACCCCCGCTCTGGGGCCAACGTCCTGACTTTC. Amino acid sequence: CASGARDPRSGANVLTF.